This TCR beta chain was identified during a study of cytomegalovirus exposure and HLA in healthy donors. Whole-study results and caveats: Among the most significant clusters, several appeared linked to common viral pathogens in a later analysis. For presence/absence analyses, sequencing depth was assumed to be roughly uniform across donors.

With regard to this clone: The antigen is not known.

13 Jbeta primers and 60 Vbeta primers were used for the PCR. TCRdb keeps only in-frame clones here, not all; method: immunoSEQ multiplex PCR. The sample holds 180,000 or so clones, approximately 83% seen once. The specimen was PBMCs. The clonotype originates from a man aged 18 to 29 in good health and CMV-seropositive.

The CDR3 loop reads CASSIRTGTGAPHTQYF. CDR3 coding DNA: TGTGCCAGTAGTATACGCACCGGGACAGGGGCGCCTCATACGCAGTATTTT. This chain links TRBV19 with TRBJ2-3; TRBD1 aligns across 10 bases. Germline lookup yields CDR1 LNHDA and CDR2 SQIVND (reference sequence). The CDR3 totals 17 residues. V lost 2 bases to trimming and J lost 7 bases; unmatched junction nucleotides: 12.